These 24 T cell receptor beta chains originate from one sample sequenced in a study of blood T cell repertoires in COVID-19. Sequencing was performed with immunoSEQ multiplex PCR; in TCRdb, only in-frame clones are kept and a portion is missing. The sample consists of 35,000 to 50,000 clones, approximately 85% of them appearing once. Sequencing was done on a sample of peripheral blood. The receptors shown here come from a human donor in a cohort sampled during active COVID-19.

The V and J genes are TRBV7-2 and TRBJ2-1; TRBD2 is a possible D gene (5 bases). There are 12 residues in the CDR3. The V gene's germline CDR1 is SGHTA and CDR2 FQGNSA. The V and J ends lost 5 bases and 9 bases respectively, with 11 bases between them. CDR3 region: CASSPDLGEQFF. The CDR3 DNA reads TGTGCCAGCAGCCCGGACTTAGGTGAGCAGTTCTTC.

The CDR3 DNA is TGTGCCAGCAGCTTAAGAGGGAGCACCATATATTTT. Its protein product is CASSLRGSTIYF. This chain connects TRBV7-8 to TRBJ1-3, with D unclear. The CDR3 sequence is 12 residues long. Per the germline V gene, CDR1 is SGHVS and CDR2 is FQNEAQ. V was shortened by 2 bases and J by 9 bases, with 8 bases between the two germline ends. Looking up the rest from reference TRBV7-8 and TRBJ1-3 gives the full variable domain: GAGVSQSPRYKVAKRGQDVALRCDPISGHVSLFWYQQALGQGPEFLTYFQNEAQLDKSGLPSDRFFAERPEGSVSTLKIQRTQQEDSAVYLCASSLRGSTIYFGEGSWLTVV.

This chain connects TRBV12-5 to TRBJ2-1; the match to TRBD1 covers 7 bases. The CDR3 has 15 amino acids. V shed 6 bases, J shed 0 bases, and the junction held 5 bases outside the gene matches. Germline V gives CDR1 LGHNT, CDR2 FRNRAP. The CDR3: CASGQGQSSYNEQFF. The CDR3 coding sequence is TGTGCTAGTGGCCAGGGACAGAGCTCCTACAATGAGCAGTTCTTC.

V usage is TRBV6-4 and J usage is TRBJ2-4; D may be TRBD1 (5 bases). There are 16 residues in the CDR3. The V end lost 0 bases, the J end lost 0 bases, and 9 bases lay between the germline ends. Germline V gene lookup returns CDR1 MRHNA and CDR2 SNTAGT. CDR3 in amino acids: CASSDSGLIAKNIQYF. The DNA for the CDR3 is TGTGCCAGCAGTGACTCGGGGCTCATAGCCAAAAACATTCAGTACTTC.

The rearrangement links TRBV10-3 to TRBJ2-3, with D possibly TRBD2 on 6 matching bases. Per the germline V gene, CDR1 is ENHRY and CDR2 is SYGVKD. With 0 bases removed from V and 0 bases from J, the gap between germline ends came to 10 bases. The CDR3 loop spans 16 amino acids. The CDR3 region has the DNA TGTGCCATCAGTGAGTCGACCGGGACTAGCACAGATACGCAGTATTTT. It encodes CAISESTGTSTDTQYF.

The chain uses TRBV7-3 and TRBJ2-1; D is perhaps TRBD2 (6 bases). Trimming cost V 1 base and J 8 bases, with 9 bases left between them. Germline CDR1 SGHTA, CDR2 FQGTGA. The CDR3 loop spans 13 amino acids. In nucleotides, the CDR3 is TGTGCCAGCAGCTTAATCACTAGCCATGAGCAGTTCTTC. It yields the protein CASSLITSHEQFF.

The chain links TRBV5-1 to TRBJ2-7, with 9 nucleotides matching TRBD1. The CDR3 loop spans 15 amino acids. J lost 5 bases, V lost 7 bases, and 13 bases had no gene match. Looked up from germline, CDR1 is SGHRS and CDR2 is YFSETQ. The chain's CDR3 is CASALTRQGVHEQYF. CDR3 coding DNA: TGCGCCAGCGCCCTAACCCGACAGGGGGTCCACGAGCAGTACTTC.

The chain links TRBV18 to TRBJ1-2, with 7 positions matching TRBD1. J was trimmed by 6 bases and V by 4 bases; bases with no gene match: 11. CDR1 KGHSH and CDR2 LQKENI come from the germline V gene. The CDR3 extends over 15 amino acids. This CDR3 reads CASSRENRGGDGYTF. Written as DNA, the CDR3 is TGTGCCAGCTCACGGGAAAACAGGGGAGGCGATGGCTACACCTTC.

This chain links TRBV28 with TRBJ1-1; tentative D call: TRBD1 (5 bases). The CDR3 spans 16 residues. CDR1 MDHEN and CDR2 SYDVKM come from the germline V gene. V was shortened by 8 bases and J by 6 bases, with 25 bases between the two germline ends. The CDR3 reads CASVRSGSFVGAEAFF. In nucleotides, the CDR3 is TGTGCCAGCGTTAGGTCAGGGTCGTTCGTGGGCGCTGAAGCTTTCTTT.

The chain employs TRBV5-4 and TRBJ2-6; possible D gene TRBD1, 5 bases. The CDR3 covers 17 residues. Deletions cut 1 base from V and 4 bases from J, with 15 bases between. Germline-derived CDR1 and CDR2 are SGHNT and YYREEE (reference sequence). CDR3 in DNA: TGTGCCAGCAGCTTGTTTCAGGGTGTTTCAGGGGCCAACGTCCTGACTTTC. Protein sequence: CASSLFQGVSGANVLTF.

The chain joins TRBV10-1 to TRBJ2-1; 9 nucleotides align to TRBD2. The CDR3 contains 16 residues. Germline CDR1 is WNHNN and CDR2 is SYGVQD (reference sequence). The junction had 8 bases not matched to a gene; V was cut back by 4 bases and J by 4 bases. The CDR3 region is CASSGGAAGGYNEQFF. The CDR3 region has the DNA TGCGCCAGCAGTGGTGGGGCAGCGGGGGGATACAATGAGCAGTTCTTC.

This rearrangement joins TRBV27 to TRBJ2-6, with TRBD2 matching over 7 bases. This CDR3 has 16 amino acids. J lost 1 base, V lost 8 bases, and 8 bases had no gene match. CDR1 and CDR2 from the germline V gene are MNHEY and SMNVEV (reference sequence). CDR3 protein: CASRKSGGSGANVLTF. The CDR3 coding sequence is TGTGCCAGCCGAAAATCGGGGGGATCTGGGGCCAACGTCCTGACTTTC.

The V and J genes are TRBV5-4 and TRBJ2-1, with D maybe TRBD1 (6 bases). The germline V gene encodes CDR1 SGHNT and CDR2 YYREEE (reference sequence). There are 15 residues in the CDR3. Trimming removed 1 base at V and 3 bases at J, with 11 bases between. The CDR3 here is CASSLRQALYNEQFF. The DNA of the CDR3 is TGTGCCAGCAGCTTGAGACAGGCCCTCTACAATGAGCAGTTCTTC.

CDR3 nucleotide sequence: TGTGCCAGCAGCCCGGGATTTGCAGATACGCAGTATTTT. Its protein product is CASSPGFADTQYF. V and J are TRBV2 and TRBJ2-3; weak D call: TRBD2 (5 bases). The CDR3 sequence is 13 residues long. CDR1 and CDR2 (germline): SNHLY, FYNNEI. The V end lost 6 bases, the J end lost 4 bases, and 11 bases lay between the germline ends.

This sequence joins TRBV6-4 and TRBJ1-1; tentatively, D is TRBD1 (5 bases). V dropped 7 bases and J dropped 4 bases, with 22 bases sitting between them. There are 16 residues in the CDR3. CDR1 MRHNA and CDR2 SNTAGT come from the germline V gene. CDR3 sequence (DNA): TGTGCCAGCACCCCTTCGCCGGGGGTCAGAATCACTGAAGCTTTCTTT. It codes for CASTPSPGVRITEAFF.

The CDR3 here is CASSLTLLSEAFF. Here the CDR3 DNA reads TGTGCCAGCAGCTTAACCCTGTTGAGCGAGGCTTTCTTT. This rearrangement joins TRBV7-3 to TRBJ1-1, with no clear D. The CDR3 loop spans 13 amino acids. Trimming took off 0 bases at V and 11 bases at J, with 13 bases between the two ends. Germline CDR1 reads SGHTA; CDR2 reads FQGTGA.

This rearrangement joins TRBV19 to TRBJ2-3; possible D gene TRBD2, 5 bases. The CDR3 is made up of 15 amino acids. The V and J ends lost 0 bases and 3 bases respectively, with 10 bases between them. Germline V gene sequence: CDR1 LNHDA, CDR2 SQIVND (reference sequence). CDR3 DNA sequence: TGTGCCAGTAGTATAGAAGGGCGGGCTACAGATACGCAGTATTTT. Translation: CASSIEGRATDTQYF. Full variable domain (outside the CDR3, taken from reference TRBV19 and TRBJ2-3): DGGITQSPKYLFRKEGQNVTLSCEQNLNHDAMYWYRQDPGQGLRLIYYSQIVNDFQKGDIAEGYSVSREKKESFPLTVTSAQKNPTAFYLCASSIEGRATDTQYFGPGTRLTVL.

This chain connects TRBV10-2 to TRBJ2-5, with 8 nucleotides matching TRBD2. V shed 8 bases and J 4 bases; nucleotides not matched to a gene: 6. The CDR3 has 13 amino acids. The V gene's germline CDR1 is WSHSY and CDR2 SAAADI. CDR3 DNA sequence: TGCGCCAGCGGACGGACTAGCCCAGAGACCCAGTACTTC. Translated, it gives CASGRTSPETQYF.

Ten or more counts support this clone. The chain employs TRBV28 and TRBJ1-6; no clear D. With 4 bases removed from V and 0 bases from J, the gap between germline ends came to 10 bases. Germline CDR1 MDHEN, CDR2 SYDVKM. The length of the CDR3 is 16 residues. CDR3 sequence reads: CASSSRAGSYNSPLHF. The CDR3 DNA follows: TGTGCCAGCAGTTCTCGAGCGGGCTCCTATAATTCACCCCTCCACTTT.

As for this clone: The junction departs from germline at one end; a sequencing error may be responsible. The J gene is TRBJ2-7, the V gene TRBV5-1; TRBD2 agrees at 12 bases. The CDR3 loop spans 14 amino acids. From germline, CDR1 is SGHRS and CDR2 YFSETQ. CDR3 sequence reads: CASSPDTSGGLAHF. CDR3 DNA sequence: TGCGCCAGCAGCCCGGATACTAGCGGGGGGCTGGCACACTTC.

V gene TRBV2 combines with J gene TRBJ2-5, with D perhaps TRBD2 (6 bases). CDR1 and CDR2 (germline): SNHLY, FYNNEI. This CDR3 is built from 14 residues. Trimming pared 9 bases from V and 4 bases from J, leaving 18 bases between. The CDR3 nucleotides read TGTGCCAGTGGCGGCGGTAGCGGCGGAGAGACCCAGTACTTC. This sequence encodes CASGGGSGGETQYF.

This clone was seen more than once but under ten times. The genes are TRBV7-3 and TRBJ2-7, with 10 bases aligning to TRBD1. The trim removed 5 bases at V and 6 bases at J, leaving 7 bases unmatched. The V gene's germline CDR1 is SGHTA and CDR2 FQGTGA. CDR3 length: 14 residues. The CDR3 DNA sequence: TGTGCCAGCAGCCCCGGGACAGGGGCCACCGAGCAGTACTTC. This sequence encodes CASSPGTGATEQYF. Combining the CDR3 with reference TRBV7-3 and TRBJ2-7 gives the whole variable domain GAGVSQTPSNKVTEKGKYVELRCDPISGHTALYWYRQSLGQGPEFLIYFQGTGAADDSGLPNDRFFAVRPEGSVSTLKIQRTERGDSAVYLCASSPGTGATEQYFGPGTRLTVT.

The chain's CDR3 is CASSYATTGRDRYEQYF. The CDR3 DNA sequence: TGTGCCAGCAGTTACGCAACCACAGGGAGAGACCGCTACGAGCAGTACTTC. This rearrangement joins TRBV6-2 or TRBV6-3 to TRBJ2-7; perhaps TRBD1 as D (6 bases). The V and J ends lost 2 bases and 3 bases respectively, with 20 bases between them. The CDR3 extends over 17 amino acids. Germline CDR1 reads MNHEY; CDR2 reads SVGEGT.

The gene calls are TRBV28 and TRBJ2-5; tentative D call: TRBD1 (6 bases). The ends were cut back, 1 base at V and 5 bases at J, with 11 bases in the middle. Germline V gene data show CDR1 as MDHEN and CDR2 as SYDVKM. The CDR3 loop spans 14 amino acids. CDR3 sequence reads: CASSLSQGAETQYF. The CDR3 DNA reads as TGTGCCAGCAGTTTATCACAGGGTGCCGAGACCCAGTACTTC.